The entry below describes one T cell receptor beta chain. What it recognizes is unknown. The sample is drawn from a study of T cell responses to AZD1222 COVID-19 vaccine. Profiled with immunoSEQ multiplex PCR; TCRdb holds only in-frame clones, not every one. The sample yields around 120,000 clones, approximately 83% seen once. General observations from the study: There were repertoire samples only from the period after the peak T cell response. Baseline antibody screening turned up just six seropositive AZD1222 recipients.

The starting material was peripheral blood, obtained on day 0 of AZD1222 vaccination. The sequence was collected from an adult in good health.

This CDR3 reads CASSQISAWQPDTQYF. For the CDR3, the DNA is TGTGCCAGCAGCCAGATCTCGGCCTGGCAGCCAGATACGCAGTATTTT. The chain carries TRBV3-1 (or the pseudogene TRBV3-2) and TRBJ2-3; no definite D call. Germline CDR1 reads LGHDT; CDR2 reads YNNKEL (reference sequence). The ends were cut back, 3 bases at V and 4 bases at J, with 17 bases in the middle. The CDR3 has 16 amino acids.